These 9 T cell receptor beta chains came from one sample sequenced in a study of CD8 T cells in Susac syndrome. cDNA came from around 0.5 to 1 ug RNA primed by random hexamers. From the immunoSEQ multiplex PCR reads, TCRdb called clonotypes with MiXCR, one entry per CDR3 protein. In the table there are fewer than 200,000 distinct CDR3 sequences, about 93% of which are singletons. The specimen was CD4+ T cells from PBMCs. All receptors derive from a human donor in good health.

This rearrangement joins TRBV7-2 to TRBJ2-7; TRBD1 agrees at 8 bases. V gave up 2 bases and J gave up 3 bases; unmatched junction bases: 12. CDR1 is SGHTA, CDR2 FQGNSA, per germline. The CDR3 runs 17 residues. The CDR3 loop reads CASSLIPDRVAVYEQYF. The DNA for the CDR3 is TGTGCCAGCAGCTTAATCCCGGACAGGGTAGCCGTCTACGAGCAGTACTTC.

The V and J genes are TRBV7-2 and TRBJ2-1, with D possibly TRBD2 on 6 matching bases. The CDR3 covers 15 residues. V lost 2 bases, J lost 8 bases, and 16 bases lay in between. Per germline, CDR1 SGHTA and CDR2 FQGNSA. CDR3 region: CASSLRGSPWDEQFF. The CDR3, as DNA: TGTGCCAGCAGCTTACGGGGGTCACCTTGGGATGAGCAGTTCTTC.

The chain recombines TRBV7-9 with TRBJ2-2; D possibly corresponds to TRBD2 (5 bases). Trimming removed 5 bases at V and 6 bases at J, with 10 bases between. CDR3 size: 13 residues. In germline, CDR1 is SEHNR, CDR2 FQNEAQ (reference sequence). In DNA form, the CDR3 reads TGTGCCAGCAGCCCTCAGGAGGCCGGGGAGCTGTTTTTT. Its translation is CASSPQEAGELFF. The full variable domain, completed using reference TRBV7-9 and TRBJ2-2, is DTGVSQNPRHKITKRGQNVTFRCDPISEHNRLYWYRQTLGQGPEFLTYFQNEAQLEKSRLLSDRFSAERPKGSFSTLEIQRTEQGDSAMYLCASSPQEAGELFFGEGSRLTVL.

This chain uses TRBV5-1 with TRBJ1-5; 10 bases are shared with TRBD1. The CDR3 is 14 residues long. J lost 9 bases, V lost 2 bases, and 5 bases had no gene match. Germline loops: CDR1 SGHRS, CDR2 YFSETQ. CDR3 residues: CASSFGTGVWPQHF. CDR3 coding DNA: TGCGCCAGCAGCTTCGGGACAGGGGTATGGCCCCAGCATTTT.

This clonotype occurred once. V and J are TRBV14 and TRBJ2-3; D may be TRBD2 (6 bases). Germline V CDR1 and CDR2: SGHDN, FVKESK. The CDR3 length is 16 residues. Trimming left V 2 bases short and J 4 bases short, with 16 bases between. The CDR3, as DNA: TGTGCCAGCAGCCAAATCACCGGGGGAAAGGCAGATACGCAGTATTTT. Protein sequence: CASSQITGGKADTQYF. Drawing the rest from reference TRBV14 and TRBJ2-3, the complete variable domain is EAGVTQFPSHSVIEKGQTVTLRCDPISGHDNLYWYRRVMGKEIKFLLHFVKESKQDESGMPNNRFLAERTGGTYSTLKVQPAELEDSGVYFCASSQITGGKADTQYFGPGTRLTVL.

The table lists this clonotype with a count of one. The chain combines TRBV7-3 with TRBJ1-1, with 7 nucleotides matching TRBD1. Germline V gene sequence: CDR1 SGHTA, CDR2 FQGTGA. Trimming at V came to 0 bases and at J to 5 bases, leaving 3 bases not matched to a gene. This CDR3 region has 14 residues. This chain's CDR3 is CASSLTPGGTEAFF. CDR3 nucleotides: TGTGCCAGCAGCTTAACGCCAGGGGGGACTGAAGCTTTCTTT.

Only a few counts were recorded for this clonotype. This chain joins TRBV7-2 and TRBJ2-1; a possible D gene is TRBD1 (5 bases). Germline values: CDR1 SGHTA, CDR2 FQGNSA. This CDR3 has 13 amino acids. The V gene lost 1 base and the J gene lost 5 bases, with 6 bases spanning the gap. This CDR3 reads CASSLGQNNEQFF. The CDR3 DNA is TGTGCCAGCAGCTTAGGACAGAACAATGAGCAGTTCTTC.

On this clonotype: Relative to the germline gene, one junction end is altered; a read error may explain this. V gene TRBV7-7 combines with J gene TRBJ2-1; 8 bases fit TRBD1. The CDR3 runs 14 residues. Per germline, CDR1 SSHAT and CDR2 FNYEAQ (reference sequence). The CDR3 protein is CASSRGQAYNEQFF. The CDR3 region has the DNA TGTGCTAGCAGCCGGGGACAGGCATACAATGAGCAGTTCTTC.

The V call is TRBV7-9, the J call TRBJ2-5, with D perhaps matching TRBD1 (6 bases). CDR3 length: 13 residues. Per the germline V gene, CDR1 is SEHNR and CDR2 is FQNEAQ (reference sequence). V was cut by 8 bases and J by 1 base, with 11 bases left in between. DNA for the CDR3: TGTGCCAGCTCGACAGGAGTCCAAGAGACCCAGTACTTC. Its translation is CASSTGVQETQYF.